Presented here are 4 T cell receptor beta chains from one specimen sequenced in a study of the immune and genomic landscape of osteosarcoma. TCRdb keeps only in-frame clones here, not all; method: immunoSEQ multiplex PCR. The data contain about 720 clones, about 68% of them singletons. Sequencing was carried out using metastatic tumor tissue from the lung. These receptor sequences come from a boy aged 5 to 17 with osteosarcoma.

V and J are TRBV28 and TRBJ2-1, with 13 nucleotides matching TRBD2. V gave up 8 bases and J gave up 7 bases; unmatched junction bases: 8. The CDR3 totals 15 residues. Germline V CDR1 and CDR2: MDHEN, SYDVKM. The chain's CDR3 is CASGRLAGGVNEQFF. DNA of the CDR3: TGTGCCAGCGGAAGACTAGCGGGAGGAGTGAATGAGCAGTTCTTC.

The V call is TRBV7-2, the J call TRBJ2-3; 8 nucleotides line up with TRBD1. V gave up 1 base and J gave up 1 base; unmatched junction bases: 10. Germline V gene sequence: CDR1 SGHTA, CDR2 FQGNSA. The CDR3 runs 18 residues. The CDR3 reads CASSLGPLGQGGTDTQYF. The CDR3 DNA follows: TGTGCCAGCAGCTTAGGACCCTTAGGACAGGGAGGCACAGATACGCAGTATTTT.

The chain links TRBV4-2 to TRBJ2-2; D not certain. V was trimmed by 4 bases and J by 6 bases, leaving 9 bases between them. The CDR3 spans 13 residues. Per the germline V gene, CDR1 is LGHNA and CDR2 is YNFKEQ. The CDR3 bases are TGTGCCAGCAGCCCGGCTAGATCCGGGGAGCTGTTTTTT. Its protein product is CASSPARSGELFF.

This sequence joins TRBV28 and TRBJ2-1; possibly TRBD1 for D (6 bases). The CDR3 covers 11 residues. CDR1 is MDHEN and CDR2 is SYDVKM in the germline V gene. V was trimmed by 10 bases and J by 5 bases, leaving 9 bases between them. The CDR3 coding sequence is TGTGCCACGAACAGGGACAATGAGCAGTTCTTC. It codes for CATNRDNEQFF.